Presented here are 18 T cell receptor beta chains from one specimen sequenced in a study of T cell changes during pregnancy in multiple sclerosis. Using immunoSEQ multiplex PCR, the repertoire was profiled, and TCRdb retains in-frame clones only, with some absent. The table includes 70,000 to 75,000 clones, roughly nine tenths detected once. The specimen comprised peripheral blood, sampled in the second trimester of pregnancy. These receptor sequences come from a female donor in good health, enrolled as a control in a pregnancy study.

The V gene is TRBV7-9, the J gene TRBJ1-2; D may be TRBD1 (6 bases). Trimming stripped 1 base from V and 2 bases from J, with 11 bases between. This CDR3 has 15 residues. Germline V lookup: CDR1 SEHNR, CDR2 FQNEAQ (reference sequence). The CDR3, as DNA: TGTGCCAGCAGCTTAGGGGCAGGGGCCAACTATGGCTACACCTTC. It yields the protein CASSLGAGANYGYTF.

This chain joins TRBV6-1 and TRBJ2-1; TRBD1 aligns across 8 bases. Germline CDR1 reads MNHNS; CDR2 reads SASEGT. CDR3 length: 15 residues. Unmatched junction bases numbered 8, after V lost 1 base and J lost 9 bases. The chain's CDR3 is CASSEGTGWVIEQFF. CDR3 DNA sequence: TGTGCCAGCAGTGAAGGGACAGGGTGGGTGATTGAGCAGTTCTTC.

This clone has a single count. V and J are TRBV7-2 and TRBJ2-6; TRBD2 matches 10 bases. The junction had 0 bases not matched to a gene; V was cut back by 5 bases and J by 2 bases. The CDR3 runs 15 residues. Germline CDR1 SGHTA, CDR2 FQGNSA. In DNA form, the CDR3 reads TGTGCCAGCAGCAGCGGGGGGGCTGGGGCCAACGTCCTGACTTTC. It yields the protein CASSSGGAGANVLTF.

The CDR3 DNA reads as TGTGCCAGCAGCCTTACAGTTCCCGTCTCCTATGGCTACACCTTC. This translates into CASSLTVPVSYGYTF. The V and J genes are TRBV28 and TRBJ1-2; D is undetermined. V was clipped by 6 bases and J by 4 bases, with 18 bases between them. Germline V gene lookup returns CDR1 MDHEN and CDR2 SYDVKM. This CDR3 is built from 15 residues.

The chain carries TRBV30 and TRBJ2-2; D may be TRBD1 (6 bases). Germline CDR1 and CDR2: GTSNPN and SVGIG (reference sequence). V was clipped by 3 bases and J by 6 bases, with 14 bases between them. This CDR3 region has 14 residues. In nucleotides, the CDR3 is TGTGCCTGGAGGATCCAGGGGTGGGCCGGGGAGCTGTTTTTT. It codes for CAWRIQGWAGELFF.

The chain recombines TRBV30 with TRBJ1-1; D call uncertain. V lost 2 bases and J lost 8, with 9 bases in between. CDR1 GTSNPN and CDR2 SVGIG come from the germline V gene (reference sequence). The CDR3 runs 11 residues. In nucleotides, the CDR3 is TGTGCCTGGAGTTCGGTGCGGGAAGCTTTCTTT. Amino acids: CAWSSVREAFF.

V is TRBV4-3 and J is TRBJ2-7; no reliable D call. Germline V lookup: CDR1 LGHNA, CDR2 YSLEER. V dropped 4 bases and J dropped 5 bases, with 12 bases sitting between them. CDR3 size: 13 residues. CDR3 sequence (DNA): TGCGCCAGCAGCCCCCGACGAGGAAACGAGCAGTACTTC. Protein: CASSPRRGNEQYF.

This chain links TRBV21-1 with TRBJ1-2. TRBV21-1 is shown as a pseudogene. The CDR3 sequence is 15 residues long. The CDR3 DNA reads as TGTGCCAGCAGCAAAGAACTCCCCCTTAACTATGGCTACACCTTC. This encodes CASSKELPLNYGYTF.

The sample holds one count of this clone. The chain recombines TRBV27 with TRBJ2-7; 7 nucleotides line up with TRBD1. Unmatched junction bases numbered 9, after V lost 4 bases and J lost 0 bases. This CDR3 is built from 16 residues. Per the germline V gene, CDR1 is MNHEY and CDR2 is SMNVEV (reference sequence). CDR3 residues: CASSSYAGGSSYEQYF. The CDR3 DNA is TGTGCCAGCAGTTCATACGCAGGGGGAAGCTCCTACGAGCAGTACTTC.

V and J are TRBV7-8 and TRBJ1-4; D call uncertain. Trimming took 3 bases from V and 6 from J, leaving 8 bases between them. The CDR3 spans 13 residues. The germline gives CDR1 SGHVS, CDR2 FQNEAQ. Here the CDR3 reads CASSFRTYEKLFF. CDR3 nucleotides: TGTGCCAGCAGCTTTCGTACTTATGAAAAACTGTTTTTT.

This chain uses TRBV6-6 with TRBJ2-7; 9 bases match TRBD2. The CDR3 loop spans 14 amino acids. Trimming at V came to 4 bases and at J to 4 bases, leaving 5 bases not matched to a gene. Germline loops: CDR1 MNHNY, CDR2 SVGAGI (reference sequence). The CDR3 sequence is CASSSSGGLYEQYF. Written as DNA, the CDR3 is TGTGCCAGCAGTTCCAGCGGGGGGTTATACGAGCAGTACTTC.

The chain joins TRBV15 to TRBJ1-6; D is ambiguous. V lost 0 bases and J 2 bases, leaving 5 bases between the germline ends. The germline V gene has CDR1 LNHNV and CDR2 YYDKDF (reference sequence). This CDR3 spans 15 amino acids. DNA of the CDR3: TGTGCCACCAGCAGAGATCTTCCCTATAATTCACCCCTCCACTTT. Translation gives CATSRDLPYNSPLHF.

V and J are TRBV4-2 and TRBJ2-1; D unclear. Germline V gives CDR1 LGHNA, CDR2 YNFKEQ. The CDR3 has 16 residues. Trimming left V 0 bases short and J 6 bases short, with 15 bases between. The CDR3 DNA sequence: TGTGCCAGCAGCCAAGAGTTAGCCAGTGGCCGCAATGAGCAGTTCTTC. Amino acid sequence: CASSQELASGRNEQFF.

The chain has TRBV19 and TRBJ2-3; TRBD2 matches at 14 bases. Germline CDR1 reads LNHDA; CDR2 reads SQIVND (reference sequence). With V trimmed by 1 base and J by 3 bases, 9 bases remained unmatched. CDR3 length: 19 amino acids. Here the CDR3 reads CASSIGRRLAGGRTDTQYF. CDR3 DNA: TGTGCCAGTAGTATAGGCCGCAGACTAGCGGGGGGGCGAACAGATACGCAGTATTTT.

V and J are TRBV5-6 and TRBJ1-6, with 9 bases lining up with TRBD1. The junction had 6 bases not matched to a gene; V was cut back by 5 bases and J by 6 bases. The germline gives CDR1 SGHDT, CDR2 YYEEEE. This CDR3 spans 15 amino acids. The CDR3 sequence: CASRYDRGTNSPLHF. The CDR3 DNA follows: TGTGCCAGCAGATACGACAGGGGGACTAATTCACCCCTCCACTTT.

The chain is built from TRBV12-5 and TRBJ2-2; D not certain. Germline CDR1 LGHNT, CDR2 FRNRAP. The V gene lost 7 bases and the J gene lost 0 bases, with 6 bases spanning the gap. The CDR3 extends over 13 amino acids. CDR3 protein: CASELTNTGELFF. The CDR3 DNA reads as TGTGCTAGTGAACTCACGAACACCGGGGAGCTGTTTTTT.

The chain is built from TRBV7-9 and TRBJ2-5; D possibly corresponds to TRBD2 (5 bases). The V and J ends lost 5 bases and 2 bases respectively, with 9 bases between them. The CDR3 is made up of 13 amino acids. Germline values: CDR1 SEHNR, CDR2 FQNEAQ (reference sequence). The CDR3 DNA sequence: TGTGCCAGCAGCGTGGACTCTCAAGAGACCCAGTACTTC. Translating gives CASSVDSQETQYF.

CDR3 DNA sequence: TGCGCCACCAACGTCCCTAACGCCCCGTACGAGCAGTACTTC. Encoded protein: CATNVPNAPYEQYF. The chain combines TRBV5-1 with TRBJ2-7; D is unresolved. The CDR3 is 14 residues long. CDR1 SGHRS and CDR2 YFSETQ come from the germline V gene. V was clipped by 9 bases and J by 4 bases, with 20 bases between them.